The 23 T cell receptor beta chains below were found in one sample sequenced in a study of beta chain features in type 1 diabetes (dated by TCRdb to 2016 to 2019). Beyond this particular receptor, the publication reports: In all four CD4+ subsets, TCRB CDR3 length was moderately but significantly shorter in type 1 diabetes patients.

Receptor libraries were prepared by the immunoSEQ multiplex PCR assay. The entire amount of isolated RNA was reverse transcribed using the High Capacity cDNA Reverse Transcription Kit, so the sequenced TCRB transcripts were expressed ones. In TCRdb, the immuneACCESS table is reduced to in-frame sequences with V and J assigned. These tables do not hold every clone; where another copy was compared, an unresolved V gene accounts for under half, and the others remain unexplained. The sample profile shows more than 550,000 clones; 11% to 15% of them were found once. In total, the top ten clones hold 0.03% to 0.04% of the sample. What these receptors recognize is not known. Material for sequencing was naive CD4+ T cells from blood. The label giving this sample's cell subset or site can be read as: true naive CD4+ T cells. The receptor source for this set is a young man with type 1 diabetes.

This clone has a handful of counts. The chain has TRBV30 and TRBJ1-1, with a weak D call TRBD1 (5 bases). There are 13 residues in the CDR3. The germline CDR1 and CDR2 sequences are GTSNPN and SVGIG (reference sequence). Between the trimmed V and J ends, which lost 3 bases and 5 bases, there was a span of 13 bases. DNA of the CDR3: TGTGCCTGGAGAGGGACGGTGAGTACTGAAGCTTTCTTT. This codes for CAWRGTVSTEAFF.

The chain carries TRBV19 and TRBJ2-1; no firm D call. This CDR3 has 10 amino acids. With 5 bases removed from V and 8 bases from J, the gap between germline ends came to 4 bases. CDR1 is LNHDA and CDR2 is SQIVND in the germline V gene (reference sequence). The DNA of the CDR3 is TGTGCCAGTAGTGAGGATGAGCAGTTCTTC. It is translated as CASSEDEQFF.

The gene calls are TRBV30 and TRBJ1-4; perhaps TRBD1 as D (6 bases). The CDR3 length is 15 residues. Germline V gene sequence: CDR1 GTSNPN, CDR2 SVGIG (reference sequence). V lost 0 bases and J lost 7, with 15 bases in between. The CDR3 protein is CAWSVFTGRGEKLFF. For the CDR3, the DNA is TGTGCCTGGAGTGTATTCACAGGGAGAGGTGAAAAACTGTTTTTT.

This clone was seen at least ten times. The CDR3 DNA sequence: TGCGCCAGCAGTCGAAGGGGACTAGCGGGCAAGAAAGACATTCAGTACTTC. Translating gives CASSRRGLAGKKDIQYF. The chain combines TRBV23-1 with TRBJ2-4; 12 bases line up with TRBD2. TRBV23-1 carries the ORF label, with uncertain function. CDR3 size: 17 residues. V shed 4 bases and J 8 bases; nucleotides not matched to a gene: 12.

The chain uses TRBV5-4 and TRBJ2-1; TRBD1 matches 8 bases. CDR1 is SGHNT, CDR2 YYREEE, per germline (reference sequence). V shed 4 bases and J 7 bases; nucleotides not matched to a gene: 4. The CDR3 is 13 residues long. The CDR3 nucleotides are TGTGCCAGCAGCCCCTGGACAGGGAATGAGCAGTTCTTC. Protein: CASSPWTGNEQFF.

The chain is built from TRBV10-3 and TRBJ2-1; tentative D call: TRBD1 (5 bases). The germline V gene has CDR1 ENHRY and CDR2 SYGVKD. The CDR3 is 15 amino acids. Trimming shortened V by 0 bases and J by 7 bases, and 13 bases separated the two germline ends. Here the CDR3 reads CAISESKQGHNEQFF. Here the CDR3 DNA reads TGTGCCATCAGTGAGTCGAAGCAGGGCCATAATGAGCAGTTCTTC.

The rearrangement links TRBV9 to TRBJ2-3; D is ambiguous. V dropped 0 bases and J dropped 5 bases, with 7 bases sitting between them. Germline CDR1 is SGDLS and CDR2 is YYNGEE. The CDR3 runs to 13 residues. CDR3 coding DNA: TGTGCCAGCAGCGTAGCTACTGGAGATACGCAGTATTTT. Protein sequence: CASSVATGDTQYF. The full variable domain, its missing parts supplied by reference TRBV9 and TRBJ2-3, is DSGVTQTPKHLITATGQRVTLRCSPRSGDLSVYWYQQSLDQGLQFLIQYYNGEERAKGNILERFSAQQFPDLHSELNLSSLELGDSALYFCASSVATGDTQYFGPGTRLTVL.

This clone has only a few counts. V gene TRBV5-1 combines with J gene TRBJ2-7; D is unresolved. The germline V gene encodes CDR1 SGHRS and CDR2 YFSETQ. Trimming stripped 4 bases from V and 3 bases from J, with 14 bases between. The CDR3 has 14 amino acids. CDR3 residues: CASSTEPTDYEQYF. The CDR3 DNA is TGCGCCAGCAGCACAGAACCGACGGACTACGAGCAGTACTTC. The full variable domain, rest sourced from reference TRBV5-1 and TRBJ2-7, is KAGVTQTPRYLIKTRGQQVTLSCSPISGHRSVSWYQQTPGQGLQFLFEYFSETQRNKGNFPGRFSGRQFSNSRSEMNVSTLELGDSALYLCASSTEPTDYEQYFGPGTRLTVT.

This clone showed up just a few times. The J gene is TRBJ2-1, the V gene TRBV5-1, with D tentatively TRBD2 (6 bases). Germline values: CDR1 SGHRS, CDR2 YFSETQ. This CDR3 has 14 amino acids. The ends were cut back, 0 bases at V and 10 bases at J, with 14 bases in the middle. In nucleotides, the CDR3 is TGCGCCAGCAGCTTGGAACGGGGAGGCAGCGAGCAGTTCTTC. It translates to CASSLERGGSEQFF. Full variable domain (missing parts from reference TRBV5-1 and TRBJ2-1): KAGVTQTPRYLIKTRGQQVTLSCSPISGHRSVSWYQQTPGQGLQFLFEYFSETQRNKGNFPGRFSGRQFSNSRSEMNVSTLELGDSALYLCASSLERGGSEQFFGPGTRLTVL.

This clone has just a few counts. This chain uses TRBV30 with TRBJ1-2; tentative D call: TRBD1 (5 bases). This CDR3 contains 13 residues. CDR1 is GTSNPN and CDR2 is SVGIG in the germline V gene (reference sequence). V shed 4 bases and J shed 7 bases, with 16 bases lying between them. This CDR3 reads CAWTVISGLGYTF. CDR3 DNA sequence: TGTGCCTGGACCGTAATCTCAGGGCTTGGCTACACCTTC.

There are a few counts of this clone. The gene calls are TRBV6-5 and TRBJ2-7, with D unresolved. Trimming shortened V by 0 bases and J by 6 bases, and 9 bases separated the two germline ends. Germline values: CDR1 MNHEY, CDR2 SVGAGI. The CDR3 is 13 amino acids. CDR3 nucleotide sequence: TGTGCCAGCAGTTACTCGAGTCCTACCGAGCAGTACTTC. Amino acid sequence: CASSYSSPTEQYF.

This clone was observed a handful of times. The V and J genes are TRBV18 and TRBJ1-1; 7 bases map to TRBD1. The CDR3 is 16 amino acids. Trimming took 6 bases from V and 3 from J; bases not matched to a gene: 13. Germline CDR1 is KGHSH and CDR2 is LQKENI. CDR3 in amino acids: CASSPGQAPQDTEAFF. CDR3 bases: TGTGCCAGCTCCCCAGGACAGGCCCCGCAGGACACTGAAGCTTTCTTT.

CDR3 DNA: TGTGCCGCTCAAGGACTAGCGGGTATCCAAGAGACCCAGTACTTC. Encoded protein: CAAQGLAGIQETQYF. V is TRBV30 and J is TRBJ2-5; 11 positions agree with TRBD2. CDR1 and CDR2 (germline): GTSNPN, SVGIG (reference sequence). Losses at the gene ends were 8 bases for V and 1 base for J; bases not matched to a gene: 9. The CDR3 loop spans 15 amino acids.

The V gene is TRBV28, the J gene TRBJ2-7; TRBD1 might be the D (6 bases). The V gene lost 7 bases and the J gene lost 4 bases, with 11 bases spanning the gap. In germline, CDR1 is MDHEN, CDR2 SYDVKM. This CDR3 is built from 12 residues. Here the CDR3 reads CASTSDRYEQYF. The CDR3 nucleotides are TGTGCCAGCACCTCGGACAGATACGAGCAGTACTTC.

This chain's CDR3 is CASSFPLAGLYNEQFF. The CDR3 DNA reads as TGCGCCAGCAGCTTCCCTCTAGCGGGCCTGTACAATGAGCAGTTCTTC. V is TRBV5-1 and J is TRBJ2-1, with 8 positions matching TRBD2. This CDR3 spans 16 amino acids. Germline-derived CDR1 and CDR2 are SGHRS and YFSETQ. The junction had 8 bases not matched to a gene; V was cut back by 2 bases and J by 4 bases.

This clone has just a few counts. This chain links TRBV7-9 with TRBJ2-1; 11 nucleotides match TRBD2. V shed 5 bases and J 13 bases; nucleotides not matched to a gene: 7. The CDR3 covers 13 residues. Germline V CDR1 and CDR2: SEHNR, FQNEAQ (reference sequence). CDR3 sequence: CASSRGLAAVQFF. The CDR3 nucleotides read TGTGCCAGCAGCAGGGGACTAGCGGCCGTACAGTTCTTC. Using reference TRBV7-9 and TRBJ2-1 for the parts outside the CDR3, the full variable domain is DTGVSQNPRHKITKRGQNVTFRCDPISEHNRLYWYRQTLGQGPEFLTYFQNEAQLEKSRLLSDRFSAERPKGSFSTLEIQRTEQGDSAMYLCASSRGLAAVQFFGPGTRLTVL.

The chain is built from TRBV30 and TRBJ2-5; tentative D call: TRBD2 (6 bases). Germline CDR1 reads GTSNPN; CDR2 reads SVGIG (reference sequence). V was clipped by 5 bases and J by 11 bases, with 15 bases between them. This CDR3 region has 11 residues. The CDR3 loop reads CAWQGLLQQYF. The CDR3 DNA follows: TGTGCCTGGCAGGGACTGTTACAGCAGTACTTC.

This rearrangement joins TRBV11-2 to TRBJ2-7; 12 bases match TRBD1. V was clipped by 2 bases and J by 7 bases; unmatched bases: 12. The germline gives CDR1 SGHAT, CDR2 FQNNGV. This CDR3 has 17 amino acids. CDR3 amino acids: CASSLRALGQGANEQYF. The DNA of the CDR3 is TGTGCCAGCAGCTTAAGGGCCCTGGGACAGGGGGCGAATGAGCAGTACTTC.

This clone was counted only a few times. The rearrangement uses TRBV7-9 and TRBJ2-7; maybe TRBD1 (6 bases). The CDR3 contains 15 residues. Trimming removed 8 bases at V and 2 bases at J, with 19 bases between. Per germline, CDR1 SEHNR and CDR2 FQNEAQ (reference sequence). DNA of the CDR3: TGTGCCAGCCATCAAATGGGGGACACGGCCTACGAGCAGTACTTC. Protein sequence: CASHQMGDTAYEQYF.

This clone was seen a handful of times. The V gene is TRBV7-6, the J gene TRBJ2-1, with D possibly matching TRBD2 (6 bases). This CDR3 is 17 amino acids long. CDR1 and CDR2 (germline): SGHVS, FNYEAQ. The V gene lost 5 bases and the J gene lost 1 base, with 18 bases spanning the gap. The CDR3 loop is CASSPSSAGRSYNEQFF. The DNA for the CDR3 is TGTGCCAGCAGCCCTAGCTCCGCGGGGAGGTCCTACAATGAGCAGTTCTTC.

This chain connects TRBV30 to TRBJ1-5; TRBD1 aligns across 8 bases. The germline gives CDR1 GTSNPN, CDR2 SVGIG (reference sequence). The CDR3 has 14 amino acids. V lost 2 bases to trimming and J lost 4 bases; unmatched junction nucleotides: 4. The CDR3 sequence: CAWSQTGANQPQHF. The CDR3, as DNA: TGTGCCTGGAGTCAGACAGGGGCGAATCAGCCCCAGCATTTT.

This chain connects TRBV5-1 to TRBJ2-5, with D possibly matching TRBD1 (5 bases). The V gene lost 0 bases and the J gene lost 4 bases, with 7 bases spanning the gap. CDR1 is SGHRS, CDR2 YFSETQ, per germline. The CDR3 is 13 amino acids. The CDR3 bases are TGCGCCAGCAGCTTGGCCAGGGTAGAGACCCAGTACTTC. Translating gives CASSLARVETQYF.

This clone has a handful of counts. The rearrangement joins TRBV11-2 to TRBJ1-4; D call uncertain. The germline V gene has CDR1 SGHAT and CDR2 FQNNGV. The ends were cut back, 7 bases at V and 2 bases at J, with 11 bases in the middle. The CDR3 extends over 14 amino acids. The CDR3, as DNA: TGTGCCAGCACCAAGTTATCCACTAATGAAAAACTGTTTTTT. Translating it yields CASTKLSTNEKLFF. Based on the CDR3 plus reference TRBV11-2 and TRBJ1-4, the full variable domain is EAGVAQSPRYKIIEKRQSVAFWCNPISGHATLYWYQQILGQGPKLLIQFQNNGVVDDSQLPKDRFSAERLKGVDSTLKIQPAKLEDSAVYLCASTKLSTNEKLFFGSGTQLSVL.